This is a list of T cell receptor beta chains from one sample in a study of T cells after yellow fever vaccination. MiXCR was run by TCRdb on the 5' RACE reads, yielding one entry per CDR3 protein. This table holds 510,000 or so distinct CDR3 sequences, 19% found once. Sequencing used PBMCs, obtained 15 days after the yellow fever booster vaccination. Every receptor here comes from a man aged 25-45 years who received the YFV17D yellow fever vaccine. Both conserved end residues are part of each CDR3. The order of the fields is CDR3 length, D gene, J gene, clone size, V gene, CDR3 DNA, CDR3 protein. The D gene is left open where the match is weak. Clone size is shown for a subset of rows, as once, few, many or a class of expanded clone.

15	-	TRBJ2-5	few	TRBV6-5	TGTGCCAGCAGTTACTCGATCGGCGGAGGAGAGACCCAGTACTTC	CASSYSIGGGETQYF
15	-	TRBJ2-7	few	TRBV7-2	TGTGCCAGCAGCCAAACAAACAGGGGGGGCTACGAGCAGTACTTC	CASSQTNRGGYEQYF
15	TRBD2	TRBJ2-5	few	TRBV5-6	TGTGCCAGCAGCCAAACTAGCGGTTGGGGGGAGACCCAGTACTTC	CASSQTSGWGETQYF
13	-	TRBJ1-2	-	TRBV20-1	TGCAGTGCTACAAGAGGACCTAACTATGGCTACACCTTC	CSATRGPNYGYTF
14	-	TRBJ2-5	-	TRBV7-2	TGTGCCAGCAGCTACGGGGGCTACCAAGAGACCCAGTACTTC	CASSYGGYQETQYF
15	-	TRBJ1-5	-	TRBV20-1	TGCAGTGCTAGTAAGGTGTTTAGGGAGAATCAGCCCCAGCATTTT	CSASKVFRENQPQHF
16	-	TRBJ2-5	-	TRBV7-3	TGTGCCAGCAGCTTACTCACCGACAGGCGCACGGAGACCCAGTACTTC	CASSLLTDRRTETQYF
16	TRBD1	TRBJ1-5	few	TRBV20-1	TGCAGTGCTAGAGAGACAGGGGTGTATAGCAATCAGCCCCAGCATTTT	CSARETGVYSNQPQHF
14	-	TRBJ1-1	-	TRBV7-9	TGTGCCAGCAGCTCCCAGGGTAGTGACTCTGAAGCTTTCTTT	CASSSQGSDSEAFF
18	TRBD1	TRBJ2-1	-	TRBV6-5	TGTGCCAGCAGTTACAGCTATCGGGGAGGACAGGGCTTCAATGAGCAGTTCTTC	CASSYSYRGGQGFNEQFF
12	TRBD2	TRBJ2-4	few	TRBV29-1	TGCAGCGTTGTAACTAGCGAAAACATTCAGTACTTC	CSVVTSENIQYF
14	-	TRBJ1-2	few	TRBV25-1	TGTGCCAGCAGTGAATGGGTCGGTTCTACGGGCTACACCTTC	CASSEWVGSTGYTF
14	-	TRBJ2-7	-	TRBV5-1	TGCGCCAGCAGCTTGGTTTCCCCTTACCACGAGCAGTACTTC	CASSLVSPYHEQYF
16	TRBD2	TRBJ2-1	-	TRBV4-2	TGTGCCAGCAGCCAAGCGGGCGGGAGGACCTACAATGAGCAGTTCTTC	CASSQAGGRTYNEQFF
13	-	TRBJ2-7	-	TRBV6-6	TGTGCCAGCAGCCAGGACGCCTACTACGAGCAGTACTTC	CASSQDAYYEQYF
13	-	TRBJ2-1	-	TRBV7-3	TGTGCCAGCAGCTTAGTCACAGACAATGAGCAGTTCTTC	CASSLVTDNEQFF
12	-	TRBJ2-3	few	TRBV28	TGTGCCAGCAGCCAGCTAGGGATGCCGCAGTATTTT	CASSQLGMPQYF
12	-	TRBJ2-2	-	TRBV2	TGTGCCAGCGGAACCCCACCCGGGGAGCTGTTTTTT	CASGTPPGELFF
14	TRBD1	TRBJ2-5	-	TRBV20-1	TGCAGTGCTCCAGACAGGGGGCGATCGGAGACCCAGTACTTC	CSAPDRGRSETQYF